Listed here are 21 T cell receptor beta chains from one sample, sequenced in a study of response to subunit inactivated influenza vaccine. In TCRdb, the RT-PCR reads were re-called with MiXCR into one record per CDR3 protein. The table lists 750,000 to 850,000 distinct CDR3 sequences, around 20% of them singletons, with roughly a tenth in the top ten. The sample in question was PBMCs from blood, obtained about 5 days after vaccination. These receptors were obtained from a man aged 50-60 years who received an inactivated influenza vaccine.

The chain has TRBV7-2 and TRBJ2-7; 7 bases match TRBD1. Germline V gene sequence: CDR1 SGHTA, CDR2 FQGNSA. V lost 5 bases, J lost 2 bases, and 15 bases stayed unmatched. The CDR3 runs 17 residues. The CDR3 here is CASSLGQSDFSPYEQYF. The CDR3 DNA sequence: TGTGCCAGCAGCCTGGGACAGTCAGACTTTTCCCCCTACGAGCAGTACTTC.

The sample holds a few counts of this clonotype. The chain joins TRBV20-1 to TRBJ2-2; D is possibly TRBD1 or TRBD2 (5 bases each). V shed 3 bases and J shed 1 base, with 12 bases lying between them. The V gene's germline CDR1 is DFQATT and CDR2 SNEGSKA (reference sequence). This CDR3 has 15 amino acids. CDR3 DNA sequence: TGCAGTGCTAGGGCCGGGACCCTGAACACCGGGGAGCTGTTTTTT. Translating gives CSARAGTLNTGELFF.

This clonotype has a handful of counts. The chain carries TRBV29-1 and TRBJ2-3; D is possibly TRBD1 (6 bases). The CDR3 is 14 amino acids. V was cut by 3 bases and J by 5 bases, with 15 bases left in between. Germline V gives CDR1 SQVTM, CDR2 ANQGSEA. The CDR3 DNA reads as TGCAGCGTTGATGGCAGGGGAAGTGTAGATACGCAGTATTTT. Protein product: CSVDGRGSVDTQYF.

This clonotype has ten or more counts. The rearrangement joins TRBV7-2 to TRBJ2-4, with TRBD2 as a possible D gene (6 bases). The CDR3 runs to 13 residues. The germline CDR1 and CDR2 sequences are SGHTA and FQGNSA. V was pared by 5 bases and J by 8 bases, with 13 bases between. DNA of the CDR3: TGTGCCAGCAGCCGGGGGACGGTGGACATTCAGTACTTC. Amino acid sequence: CASSRGTVDIQYF. Full variable domain (remainder filled in from reference TRBV7-2 and TRBJ2-4): GAGVSQSPSNKVTEKGKDVELRCDPISGHTALYWYRQSLGQGLEFLIYFQGNSAPDKSGLPSDRFSAERTGGSVSTLTIQRTQQEDSAVYLCASSRGTVDIQYFGAGTRLSVL.

There are a few counts of this clonotype. The gene calls are TRBV7-2 and TRBJ2-7; D may be TRBD2 (6 bases). V gave up 1 base and J gave up 0 bases, with 13 bases separating them. Germline V gives CDR1 SGHTA, CDR2 FQGNSA. The CDR3 covers 16 residues. CDR3 amino acids: CASSLDGGSVSYEQYF. The CDR3 coding sequence is TGTGCCAGCAGCTTAGATGGGGGGTCCGTCTCCTACGAGCAGTACTTC.

This clonotype came up a few times. The gene calls are TRBV12-3 or TRBV12-4 and TRBJ2-2; 9 bases line up with TRBD2. The CDR3 has 13 amino acids. Losses at the gene ends were 7 bases for V and 7 bases for J; bases not matched to a gene: 4. CDR3 nucleotide sequence: TGTGCCAGCATCCGCGGGAGGGACGGGGAGCTGTTTTTT. Translated, it gives CASIRGRDGELFF.

The V gene is TRBV20-1, the J gene TRBJ2-1; 9 nucleotides agree with TRBD1. V lost 4 bases and J lost 0; bases outside the gene matches: 4. The V gene's germline CDR1 is DFQATT and CDR2 SNEGSKA (reference sequence). This CDR3 is 15 amino acids long. CDR3 loop: CSATPDRGSYNEQFF. The CDR3 DNA reads TGCAGTGCTACCCCGGACAGGGGCTCCTACAATGAGCAGTTCTTC.

The chain links TRBV9 to TRBJ2-7, with 11 bases lining up with TRBD1. This CDR3 is 15 amino acids long. Germline assignment: CDR1 SGDLS and CDR2 YYNGEE. J lost 9 bases, V lost 0 bases, and 8 bases had no gene match. CDR3: CASSVGGQGGFAQYF. The DNA of the CDR3 is TGTGCCAGCAGCGTAGGGGGACAGGGGGGTTTCGCGCAGTACTTC.

This rearrangement joins TRBV28 to TRBJ2-7; the D is unclear. The CDR3 sequence is 15 residues long. V was trimmed by 1 base and J by 3 bases, leaving 13 bases between them. The germline gives CDR1 MDHEN, CDR2 SYDVKM. The CDR3 sequence is CASSLLGRSHYEQYF. CDR3 coding DNA: TGTGCCAGCAGTTTATTGGGAAGATCCCACTACGAGCAGTACTTC.

This clonotype was observed at least ten times. This chain uses TRBV20-1 with TRBJ2-3; D call uncertain. This CDR3 is built from 12 residues. The V gene's germline CDR1 is DFQATT and CDR2 SNEGSKA (reference sequence). V was trimmed by 0 bases and J by 1 base, leaving 2 bases between them. The CDR3 here is CSARDRTDTQYF. The CDR3 DNA reads TGCAGTGCTAGAGACCGCACAGATACGCAGTATTTT.

This clonotype was seen a handful of times. The gene calls are TRBV28 and TRBJ1-5; D possibly corresponds to TRBD1 (5 bases). V shed 7 bases and J shed 2 bases, with 15 bases lying between them. Germline V CDR1 and CDR2: MDHEN, SYDVKM. The CDR3 covers 15 residues. The CDR3 loop is CASNLGAGGNQPQHF. CDR3 DNA sequence: TGTGCCAGCAACCTCGGGGCTGGGGGCAATCAGCCCCAGCATTTT.

The V call is TRBV7-9, the J call TRBJ2-1; D remains ambiguous. Germline V gene sequence: CDR1 SEHNR, CDR2 FQNEAQ (reference sequence). The CDR3 has 13 residues. V was shortened by 3 bases and J by 7 bases, with 10 bases between the two germline ends. CDR3 coding DNA: TGTGCCAGCAGCTTTGACCCGTGGAATGAGCAGTTCTTC. Translated: CASSFDPWNEQFF.

This clonotype occurred many times. The CDR3 nucleotides read TGCAGTGCTAGGGACAGGCAGTGGGAAAAACTGTTTTTT. It is translated as CSARDRQWEKLFF. The chain is built from TRBV20-1 and TRBJ1-4, with 7 bases aligning to TRBD1. Germline assignment: CDR1 DFQATT and CDR2 SNEGSKA (reference sequence). V lost 3 bases, J lost 8 bases, and 6 bases stayed unmatched. The CDR3 is 13 residues long.

This chain joins TRBV7-8 and TRBJ2-3; the match to TRBD2 covers 11 bases. Losses at the gene ends were 1 base for V and 1 base for J; bases not matched to a gene: 4. This CDR3 spans 17 amino acids. Germline V lookup: CDR1 SGHVS, CDR2 FQNEAQ. DNA for the CDR3: TGTGCCAGCAGCTTAGGAATAGCGGGGGGGGGCACAGATACGCAGTATTTT. This sequence encodes CASSLGIAGGGTDTQYF.

The chain has TRBV9 and TRBJ2-7; 12 nucleotides line up with TRBD1. After removal of 4 bases from V and 6 bases from J, the junction contained 8 bases not matched to a gene. Germline V gene data show CDR1 as SGDLS and CDR2 as YYNGEE. The CDR3 contains 15 residues. Written as DNA, the CDR3 is TGTGCCAGCAGCCCCCCGGGACAGGGGGCATCCGAGCAGTACTTC. Its protein product is CASSPPGQGASEQYF.

This clonotype was observed many times. V is TRBV5-1 and J is TRBJ2-7; the match to TRBD2 covers 9 bases. J lost 4 bases, V lost 5 bases, and 4 bases had no gene match. Germline assignment: CDR1 SGHRS and CDR2 YFSETQ. CDR3 length: 13 residues. The DNA of the CDR3 is TGCGCCAGCAGATTCAGCGGGGGGTACGAGCAGTACTTC. This sequence encodes CASRFSGGYEQYF.

In this sample, this clonotype turned up a few times. The chain employs TRBV11-2 and TRBJ1-3; 8 nucleotides line up with TRBD1. Germline V gives CDR1 SGHAT, CDR2 FQNNGV. V lost 5 bases and J lost 3; bases outside the gene matches: 15. The CDR3 is made up of 18 amino acids. The CDR3 DNA follows: TGTGCCAGCAGCCCCAGACCCCGAAAGACAGGGGATGGAAACACCATATATTTT. This sequence encodes CASSPRPRKTGDGNTIYF.

This clonotype has just a few counts. This chain links TRBV11-2 with TRBJ2-1; 11 bases line up with TRBD1. Trimming cost V 3 bases and J 0 bases; bases outside gene matches: 7. The germline CDR1 and CDR2 sequences are SGHAT and FQNNGV. This CDR3 comprises 18 residues. CDR3 protein: CASSFRTGGQNSYNEQFF. The CDR3 coding sequence is TGTGCCAGCAGCTTCCGGACAGGGGGCCAAAACTCCTACAATGAGCAGTTCTTC.

The chain employs TRBV10-3 and TRBJ1-5; a weak D match, TRBD1 (5 bases). This CDR3 has 14 amino acids. The V gene lost 0 bases and the J gene lost 5 bases, with 8 bases spanning the gap. Looked up from germline, CDR1 is ENHRY and CDR2 is SYGVKD. The CDR3 spells CAISESVRDQPQHF. CDR3 bases: TGTGCCATCAGTGAGTCGGTCAGGGATCAGCCCCAGCATTTT.

In its sample, this clonotype was seen once. This chain links TRBV7-7 with TRBJ2-3; D is possibly TRBD2 (6 bases). Germline CDR1 and CDR2: SSHAT and FNYEAQ (reference sequence). Between the trimmed V and J ends, which lost 8 bases and 14 bases, there was a span of 17 bases. The CDR3 length is 11 residues. The CDR3 spells CASYGGYATYF. CDR3 sequence (DNA): TGTGCCAGCTACGGGGGATACGCAACGTATTTT. The complete variable domain, with remaining parts taken from reference TRBV7-7 and TRBJ2-3, reads GAGVSQSPRYKVTKRGQDVTLRCDPISSHATLYWYQQALGQGPEFLTYFNYEAQPDKSGLPSDRFSAERPEGSISTLTIQRTEQRDSAMYRCASYGGYATYFGPGTRLTVL.

This clonotype appeared a few times. This chain uses TRBV20-1 with TRBJ2-2; D is possibly TRBD1 (5 bases). V was pared by 3 bases and J by 4 bases, with 21 bases between. The CDR3 totals 17 residues. The V gene's germline CDR1 is DFQATT and CDR2 SNEGSKA (reference sequence). CDR3 sequence reads: CSASFPRQGLRTGELFF. CDR3 DNA sequence: TGCAGTGCTAGCTTCCCCCGGCAGGGCTTGCGCACCGGGGAGCTGTTTTTT.